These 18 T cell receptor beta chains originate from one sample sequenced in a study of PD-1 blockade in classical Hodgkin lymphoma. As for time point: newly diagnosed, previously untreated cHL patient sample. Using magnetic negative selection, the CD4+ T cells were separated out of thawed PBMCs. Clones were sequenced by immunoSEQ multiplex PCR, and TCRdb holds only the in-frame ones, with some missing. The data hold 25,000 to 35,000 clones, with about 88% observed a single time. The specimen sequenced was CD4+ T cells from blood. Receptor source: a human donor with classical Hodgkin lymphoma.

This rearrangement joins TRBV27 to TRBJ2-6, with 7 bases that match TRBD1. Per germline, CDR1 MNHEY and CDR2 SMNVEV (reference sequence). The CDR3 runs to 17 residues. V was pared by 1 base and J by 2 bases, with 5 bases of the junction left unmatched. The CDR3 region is CASSLFLQGTGANVLTF. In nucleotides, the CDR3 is TGTGCCAGCAGTTTATTTCTACAGGGGACTGGGGCCAACGTCCTGACTTTC.

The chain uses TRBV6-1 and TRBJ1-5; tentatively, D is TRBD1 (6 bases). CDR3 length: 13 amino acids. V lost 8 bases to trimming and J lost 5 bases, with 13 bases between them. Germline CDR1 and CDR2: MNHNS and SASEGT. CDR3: CASDRGRDQPQHF. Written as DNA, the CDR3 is TGTGCCAGCGATAGGGGGAGAGATCAGCCCCAGCATTTT.

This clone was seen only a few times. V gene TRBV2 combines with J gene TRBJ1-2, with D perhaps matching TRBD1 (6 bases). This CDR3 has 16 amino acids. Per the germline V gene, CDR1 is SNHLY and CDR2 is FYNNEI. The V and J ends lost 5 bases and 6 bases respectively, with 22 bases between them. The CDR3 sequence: CASSPQGGLGGNGYTF. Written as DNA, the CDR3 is TGTGCCAGCAGTCCACAGGGCGGGTTGGGTGGAAATGGCTACACCTTC.

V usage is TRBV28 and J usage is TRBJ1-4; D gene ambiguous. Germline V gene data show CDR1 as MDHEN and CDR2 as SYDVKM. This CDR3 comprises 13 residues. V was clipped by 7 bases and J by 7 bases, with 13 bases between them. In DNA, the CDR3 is TGTGCCAGCATGTGGAGGCTTAGTGAAAAACTGTTTTTT. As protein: CASMWRLSEKLFF.

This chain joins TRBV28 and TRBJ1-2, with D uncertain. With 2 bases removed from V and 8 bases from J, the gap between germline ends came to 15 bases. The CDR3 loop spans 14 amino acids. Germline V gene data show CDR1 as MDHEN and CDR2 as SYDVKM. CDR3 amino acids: CASSLNRTPGGYTF. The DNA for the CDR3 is TGTGCCAGCAGTTTAAATAGGACCCCGGGAGGCTACACCTTC.

The CDR3 here is CASKEQGASEDTIYF. The CDR3 DNA reads as TGCGCCAGCAAGGAACAGGGGGCTTCGGAAGACACCATATATTTT. The V and J genes are TRBV5-1 and TRBJ1-3, with 9 bases lining up with TRBD1. J lost 8 bases, V lost 6 bases, and 12 bases had no gene match. From germline, CDR1 is SGHRS and CDR2 YFSETQ. The CDR3 covers 15 residues.

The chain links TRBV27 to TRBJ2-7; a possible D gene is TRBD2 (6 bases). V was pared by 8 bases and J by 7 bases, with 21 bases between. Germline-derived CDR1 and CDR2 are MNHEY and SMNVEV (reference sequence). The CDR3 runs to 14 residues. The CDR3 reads CASRISGGTGEQYF. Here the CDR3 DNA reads TGTGCCAGCCGAATCAGCGGAGGGACTGGGGAGCAGTACTTC.

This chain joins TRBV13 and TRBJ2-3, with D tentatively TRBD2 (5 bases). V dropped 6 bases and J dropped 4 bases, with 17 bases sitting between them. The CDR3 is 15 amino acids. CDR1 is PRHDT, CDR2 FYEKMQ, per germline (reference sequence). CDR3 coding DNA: TGTGCCAGCAGACGACGTCGTGGGAGTGCAGATACGCAGTATTTT. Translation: CASRRRRGSADTQYF.

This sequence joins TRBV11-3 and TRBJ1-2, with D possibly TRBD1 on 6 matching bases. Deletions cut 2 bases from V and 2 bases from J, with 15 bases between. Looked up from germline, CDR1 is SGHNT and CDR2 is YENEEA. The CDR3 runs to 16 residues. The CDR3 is CASSLRGGGVNYGYTF. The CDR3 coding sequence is TGTGCCAGCAGCTTACGTGGGGGGGGCGTGAACTATGGCTACACCTTC.

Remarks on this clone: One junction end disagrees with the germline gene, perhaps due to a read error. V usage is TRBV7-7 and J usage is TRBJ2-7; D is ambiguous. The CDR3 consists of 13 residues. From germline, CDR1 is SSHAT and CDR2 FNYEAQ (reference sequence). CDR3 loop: CASSLEFSYEQYF. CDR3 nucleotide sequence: TGTGCTAGCAGCTTAGAGTTTTCCTACGAGCAGTACTTC. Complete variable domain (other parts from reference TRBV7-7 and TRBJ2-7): GAGVSQSPRYKVTKRGQDVTLRCDPISSHATLYWYQQALGQGPEFLTYFNYEAQPDKSGLPSDRFSAERPEGSISTLTIQRTEQRDSAMYRCASSLEFSYEQYFGPGTRLTVT.

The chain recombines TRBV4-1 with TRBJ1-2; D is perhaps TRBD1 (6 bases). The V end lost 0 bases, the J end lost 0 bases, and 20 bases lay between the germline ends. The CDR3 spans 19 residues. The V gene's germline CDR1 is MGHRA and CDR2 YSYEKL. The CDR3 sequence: CASSQDAGEGHLSNYGYTF. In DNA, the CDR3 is TGCGCCAGCAGCCAAGATGCGGGGGAGGGACACCTTTCTAACTATGGCTACACCTTC.

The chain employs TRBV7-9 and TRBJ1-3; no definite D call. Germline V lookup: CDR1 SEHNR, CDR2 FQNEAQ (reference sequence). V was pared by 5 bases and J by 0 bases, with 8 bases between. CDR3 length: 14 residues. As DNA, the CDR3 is TGTGCCAGCAGCCCCAGTACCTCTGGAAACACCATATATTTT. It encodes CASSPSTSGNTIYF.

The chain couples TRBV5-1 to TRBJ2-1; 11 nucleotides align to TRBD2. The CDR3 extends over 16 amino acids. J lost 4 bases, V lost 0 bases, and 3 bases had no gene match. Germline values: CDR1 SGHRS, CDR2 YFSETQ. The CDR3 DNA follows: TGCGCCAGCAGCTTGGAGGGGACTAGCGGATACAATGAGCAGTTCTTC. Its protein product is CASSLEGTSGYNEQFF.

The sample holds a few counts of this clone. This CDR3 is CATRRGPDTEAFF. In nucleotides, the CDR3 is TGTGCCACACGGAGGGGGCCGGACACTGAAGCTTTCTTT. The chain uses TRBV18 and TRBJ1-1, with TRBD1 matching 7 bases. The germline V gene encodes CDR1 KGHSH and CDR2 LQKENI. The CDR3 extends over 13 amino acids. J was trimmed by 3 bases and V by 10 bases; bases with no gene match: 8.

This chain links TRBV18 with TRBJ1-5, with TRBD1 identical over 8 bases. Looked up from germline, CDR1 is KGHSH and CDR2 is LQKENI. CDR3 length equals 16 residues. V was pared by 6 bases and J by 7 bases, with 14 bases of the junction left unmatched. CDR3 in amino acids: CASSQTPIGQGQPQHF. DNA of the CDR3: TGTGCCAGCTCCCAAACGCCTATCGGACAGGGCCAGCCCCAGCATTTT.

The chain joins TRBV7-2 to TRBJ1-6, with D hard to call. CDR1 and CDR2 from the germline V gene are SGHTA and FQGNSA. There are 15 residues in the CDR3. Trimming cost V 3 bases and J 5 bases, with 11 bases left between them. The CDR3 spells CASSFSRADNSPLHF. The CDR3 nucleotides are TGTGCCAGCAGCTTCTCAAGGGCTGATAATTCACCCCTCCACTTT.

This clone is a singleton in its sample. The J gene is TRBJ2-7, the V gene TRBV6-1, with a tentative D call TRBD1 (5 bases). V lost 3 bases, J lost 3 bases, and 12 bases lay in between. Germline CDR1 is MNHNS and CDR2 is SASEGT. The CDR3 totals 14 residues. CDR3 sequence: CASSDGVGDYEQYF. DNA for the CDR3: TGTGCCAGCAGTGATGGGGTAGGGGACTACGAGCAGTACTTC.

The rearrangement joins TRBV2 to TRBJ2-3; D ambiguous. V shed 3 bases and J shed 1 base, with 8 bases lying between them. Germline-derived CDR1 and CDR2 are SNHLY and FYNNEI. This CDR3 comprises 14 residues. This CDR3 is CASSEGAGTDTQYF. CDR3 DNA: TGTGCCAGCAGTGAGGGCGCCGGCACAGATACGCAGTATTTT.